This is a list of T cell receptor beta chains from one sample in a study of T cells after yellow fever vaccination. TCRdb passed the 5' RACE reads through MiXCR, listing each CDR3 protein once. The table records under 95,000 distinct CDR3 sequences, 7.3% of them present only once. This specimen consisted of CD8+ T cells sorted from PBMCs, obtained 9 to 10 days after the first yellow fever vaccination. Receptor source: a man aged 18 to 35 who received the YFV17D yellow fever vaccine. CDR3s include the opening cysteine and the closing phenylalanine or tryptophan. D genes are given only for firm matches. Clone size is not always given. Where it is, it says once, few, many or a class for expanded clones.

TRBJ2-7,.,TRBV12-3/TRBV12-4,13,many,CASSASDNYEQYF,TGTGCCAGCAGTGCCTCGGACAACTACGAGCAGTACTTC
TRBJ2-6,TRBD1,TRBV9,19,few,CASSAHRGALGTGANVLTF,TGTGCCAGCAGCGCACACAGGGGTGCTCTGGGGACTGGGGCCAACGTCCTGACTTTC
TRBJ2-3,TRBD1,TRBV4-1,15,many,CASSGQGVSTDTQYF,TGCGCCAGCAGCGGACAGGGGGTGAGCACAGATACGCAGTATTTT
TRBJ2-2,.,TRBV6-4,14,many,CASSDVLNTGELFF,TGTGCCAGCAGTGACGTATTGAACACCGGGGAGCTGTTTTTT
TRBJ2-1,TRBD1,TRBV5-1,16,.,CASSPDRDRAWSEQFF,TGCGCCAGCAGCCCGGACCGGGACAGGGCTTGGTCTGAGCAGTTCTTC
TRBJ2-7,.,TRBV5-1,16,many,CASSLAGRGSSYEQYF,TGCGCCAGCAGCTTGGCCGGCCGCGGGTCCTCCTACGAGCAGTACTTC
TRBJ1-1,.,TRBV5-1,14,many,CASSFLGSNTEAFF,TGCGCCAGCAGCTTTCTGGGGTCGAACACTGAAGCTTTCTTT
TRBJ2-5,TRBD2,TRBV7-2,15,few,CASSHPGGAKETQYF,TGTGCCAGCAGCCACCCGGGGGGGGCTAAAGAGACCCAGTACTTC
TRBJ2-2,TRBD2,TRBV7-9,15,.,CASSFSSGGTGELFF,TGTGCCAGCAGCTTTAGTAGCGGGGGGACCGGGGAGCTGTTTTTT
TRBJ1-1,TRBD1,TRBV20-1,12,many,CSARGQGLEAFF,TGCAGTGCTAGGGGACAGGGACTTGAAGCTTTCTTT
TRBJ1-1,.,TRBV7-9,12,.,CASIVGGTEAFF,TGTGCCAGCATAGTAGGGGGAACTGAAGCTTTCTTT
TRBJ2-3,.,TRBV28,10,.,CASSYDTQYF,TGTGCCAGCAGTTACGATACGCAGTATTTT
TRBJ2-1,.,TRBV7-3,17,many,CASSPRGSQVSYNEQFF,TGTGCCAGCAGCCCCCGGGGTAGTCAGGTTTCCTACAATGAGCAGTTCTTC
TRBJ2-3,TRBD2,TRBV2,13,few,CASSAREGPLAGF,TGTGCCAGCAGTGCGAGGGAGGGGCCGCTAGCGGGGTTT
TRBJ1-2,.,TRBV4-3,11,many,CASSQDRGYTF,TGCGCCAGCAGCCAAGATCGAGGCTACACCTTC
TRBJ2-5,.,TRBV10-3,15,many,CAISEEGGATETQYF,TGTGCCATCAGCGAAGAGGGGGGGGCGACAGAGACCCAGTACTTC
TRBJ2-1,.,TRBV5-8,13,many,CASSLGRGDEQFF,TGTGCCAGCAGCCTGGGGAGAGGGGATGAGCAGTTCTTC